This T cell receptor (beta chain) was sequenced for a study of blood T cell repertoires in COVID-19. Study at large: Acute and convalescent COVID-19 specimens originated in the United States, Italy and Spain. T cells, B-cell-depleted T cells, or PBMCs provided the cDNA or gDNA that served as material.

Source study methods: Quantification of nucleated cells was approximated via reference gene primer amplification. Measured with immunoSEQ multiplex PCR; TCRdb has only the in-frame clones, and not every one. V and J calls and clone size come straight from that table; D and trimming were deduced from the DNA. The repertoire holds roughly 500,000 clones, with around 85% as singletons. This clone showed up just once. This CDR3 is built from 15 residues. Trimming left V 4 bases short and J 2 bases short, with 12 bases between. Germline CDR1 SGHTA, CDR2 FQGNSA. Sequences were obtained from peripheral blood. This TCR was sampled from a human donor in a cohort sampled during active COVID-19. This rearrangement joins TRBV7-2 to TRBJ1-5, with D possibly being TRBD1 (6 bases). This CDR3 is CASSWGGPGNQPQHF. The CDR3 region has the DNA TGTGCCAGCAGCTGGGGGGGCCCGGGCAATCAGCCCCAGCATTTT.